The 11 T cell receptor beta chains in this list originate from one sample, sequenced in a study of T cell repertoires in cytomegalovirus infection (dated by TCRdb to about 2019). The treatment or condition label, as the study defines it: in vitro stimulation with specific CMV peptide epitopes to enrich CMV-specific T cells. Antigens for these TCRs are unknown. Data came from an Illumina HiSeq 1500. TCRdb reran the public reads through fastp at Q25 and MiXCR, keeping productive beta chains. Entries are consolidated by CDR3 protein sequence, retaining the most common genes and DNA. In this sample the table shows about half a million distinct CDR3 sequences, around a third of which occur a single time. The biggest ten clones account for about a sixth of the sample. The sequencing here drew on cultured PBMCs, taken from culture after CMV antigen stimulation. Receptors were obtained from a human donor in good health (CMV status not recorded). Some clones in this sample may be carry-over from other donors' samples.

The J gene is TRBJ2-1, the V gene TRBV28, with 8 bases aligning to TRBD2. The CDR3 runs to 17 residues. After removal of 2 bases from V and 2 bases from J, the junction contained 8 bases not matched to a gene. The germline CDR1 and CDR2 sequences are MDHEN and SYDVKM. The CDR3 sequence is CASSLSRAGEAYNEQFF. The DNA of the CDR3 is TGTGCCAGCAGTTTAAGTCGAGCGGGAGAAGCCTACAATGAGCAGTTCTTC.

The rearrangement uses TRBV6-2 or TRBV6-3 and TRBJ2-7, with 8 bases that match TRBD2. CDR3 size: 15 residues. Germline V gene data show CDR1 as MNHEY and CDR2 as SVGEGT. J was trimmed by 5 bases and V by 5 bases; bases with no gene match: 11. DNA for the CDR3: TGTGCCAGCAGTGACCCCTCCGGGAGGGACCACGAGCAGTACTTC. This sequence encodes CASSDPSGRDHEQYF.

The chain couples TRBV27 to TRBJ2-7; weak D call: TRBD2 (6 bases). Germline V gene data show CDR1 as MNHEY and CDR2 as SMNVEV (reference sequence). There are 14 residues in the CDR3. V was trimmed by 8 bases and J by 1 base, leaving 15 bases between them. This CDR3 is CASAFAGRSYEQYF. In DNA form, the CDR3 reads TGTGCCAGCGCCTTTGCCGGGAGATCCTACGAGCAGTACTTC.

The sample holds a few counts of this clonotype. The V gene is TRBV12-3 or TRBV12-4, the J gene TRBJ1-1; no definite D call. Trimming removed 3 bases from V and 1 base from J, with 6 bases in between. The CDR3 extends over 13 amino acids. The CDR3 DNA follows: TGTGCCAGCAGTTTTGTGTGGAACACTGAAGCTTTCTTT. This translates into CASSFVWNTEAFF.

The V call is TRBV6-2 or TRBV6-3, the J call TRBJ2-2; 7 nucleotides line up with TRBD1. V lost 0 bases to trimming and J lost 4 bases; unmatched junction nucleotides: 2. CDR3 length equals 15 residues. Looked up from germline, CDR1 is MNHEY and CDR2 is SVGEGT. CDR3 coding DNA: TGTGCCAGCAGTTACTCGACAGGGATCACCGGGGAGCTGTTTTTT. It translates to CASSYSTGITGELFF.

This rearrangement joins TRBV7-4 to TRBJ1-1; a possible D gene is TRBD1 (5 bases). Germline V lookup: CDR1 SGHVT, CDR2 SQSDAQ. Trimming took 6 bases from V and 5 from J, leaving 16 bases between them. This CDR3 has 14 amino acids. CDR3: CASRRDGGETEAFF. In DNA form, the CDR3 reads TGTGCCAGCAGACGGGACGGCGGGGAGACTGAAGCTTTCTTT.

This clonotype was recorded a few times. The chain carries TRBV7-9 and TRBJ2-7; TRBD2 matches at 7 bases. The CDR3 extends over 18 amino acids. Looked up from germline, CDR1 is SEHNR and CDR2 is FQNEAQ (reference sequence). V was pared by 1 base and J by 0 bases, with 12 bases of the junction left unmatched. CDR3 nucleotide sequence: TGTGCCAGCAGCTTAGTCCCCGCCTTCGCGGGAGACTCCTACGAGCAGTACTTC. Amino acids: CASSLVPAFAGDSYEQYF.

In this sample, this clonotype turned up once. The CDR3 protein is CASSPLQEEKLFF. The CDR3 region has the DNA TGTGCCAGCTCACCATTACAGGAAGAAAAACTGTTTTTT. The chain carries TRBV18 and TRBJ1-4; possible D gene TRBD1, 5 bases. This CDR3 is built from 13 residues. V was pared by 2 bases and J by 8 bases, with 9 bases between. CDR1 is KGHSH, CDR2 LQKENI, per germline. The complete variable domain, with remaining parts taken from reference TRBV18 and TRBJ1-4, reads NAGVMQNPRHLVRRRGQEARLRCSPMKGHSHVYWYRQLPEEGLKFMVYLQKENIIDESGMPKERFSAEFPKEGPSILRIQQVVRGDSAAYFCASSPLQEEKLFFGSGTQLSVL.

The rearrangement uses TRBV19 and TRBJ2-1; TRBD1 aligns across 7 bases. CDR3 size: 14 residues. CDR1 is LNHDA, CDR2 SQIVND, per germline (reference sequence). J lost 8 bases, V lost 3 bases, and 7 bases had no gene match. This chain's CDR3 is CASSIGQGVDEQFF. For the CDR3, the DNA is TGTGCCAGTAGTATTGGTCAGGGGGTGGATGAGCAGTTCTTC.

The rearrangement uses TRBV20-1 and TRBJ2-7; 11 positions agree with TRBD2. The CDR3 totals 17 residues. V was pared by 3 bases and J by 5 bases, with 15 bases of the junction left unmatched. CDR1 and CDR2 from the germline V gene are DFQATT and SNEGSKA (reference sequence). The CDR3 DNA sequence: TGCAGTGCTAGGGTGAGCGGCCGGCTAGCGGGAGGAAACGAGCAGTACTTC. Its translation is CSARVSGRLAGGNEQYF.

This clonotype showed up many times. This chain connects TRBV7-3 to TRBJ2-3; 10 bases align to TRBD1. V lost 0 bases to trimming and J lost 4 bases; unmatched junction nucleotides: 7. Germline assignment: CDR1 SGHTA and CDR2 FQGTGA. The CDR3 spans 17 residues. CDR3 sequence (DNA): TGTGCCAGCAGCTTAACAGGGACAGGGGCTACGGCAGATACGCAGTATTTT. Its translation is CASSLTGTGATADTQYF.